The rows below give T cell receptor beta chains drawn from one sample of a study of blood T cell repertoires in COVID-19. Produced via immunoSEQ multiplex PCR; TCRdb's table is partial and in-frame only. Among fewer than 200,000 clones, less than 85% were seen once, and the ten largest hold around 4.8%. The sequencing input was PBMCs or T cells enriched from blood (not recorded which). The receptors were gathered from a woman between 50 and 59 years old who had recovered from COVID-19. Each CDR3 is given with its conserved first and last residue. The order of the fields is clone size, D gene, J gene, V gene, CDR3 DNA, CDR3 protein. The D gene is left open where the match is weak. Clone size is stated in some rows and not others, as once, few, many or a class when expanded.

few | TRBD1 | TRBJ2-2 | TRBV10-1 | TGCGCCAGCACCAGGGGACAGGGGACCGGGGAGCTGTTTTTT | CASTRGQGTGELFF
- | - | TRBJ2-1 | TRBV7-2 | TGTGCCAGCAGCTTAATCCTCTTGGGGGGTGAGCAGTTCTTC | CASSLILLGGEQFF
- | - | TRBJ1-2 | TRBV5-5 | TGTGCCAGCAGCGCAACTAGGGGCTACACCTTC | CASSATRGYTF
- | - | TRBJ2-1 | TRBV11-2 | TGTGCCAGCAGCTCCAGGGGAGGGGAGGGCAATGAGCAGTTCTTC | CASSSRGGEGNEQFF
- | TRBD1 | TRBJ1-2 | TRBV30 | TGTGCCTGGAGTGGGACAGGGTGGGGCTACACCTTC | CAWSGTGWGYTF
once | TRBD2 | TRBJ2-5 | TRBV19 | TGTGCCAGTAGTATAGGGCGGGAGCGGGAGACCCAGTACTTC | CASSIGRERETQYF
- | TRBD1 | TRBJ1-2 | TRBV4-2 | TGTGCCAGCAGCCAAGGCCTGGGACAGGGAGGCGGCTACACCTTC | CASSQGLGQGGGYTF
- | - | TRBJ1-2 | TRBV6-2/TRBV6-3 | TGTGCCAGCAGCTCCACGGACCTAAAGCGGGTCTATGGCTACACCTTC | CASSSTDLKRVYGYTF
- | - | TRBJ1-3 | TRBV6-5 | TGTGCCAGCAGCCACGACTCGACAGCGAACACCATATATTTT | CASSHDSTANTIYF
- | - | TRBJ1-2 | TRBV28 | TGTGCCAGCAGCCAGGGGTATGGCTACACCTTC | CASSQGYGYTF
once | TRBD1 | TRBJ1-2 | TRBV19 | TGTGCCAGTAGTGACAGGGGGGCTGGCTACACCTTC | CASSDRGAGYTF
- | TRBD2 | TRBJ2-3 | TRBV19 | TGTGCCAGTAGTCGGTTCGCCGCGGGAGAGGTGAATACGCAGTATTTT | CASSRFAAGEVNTQYF
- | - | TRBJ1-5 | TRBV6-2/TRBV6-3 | TGTGCCAGCAGTTCCAACGGGGGGAATCAGCCCCAGCATTTT | CASSSNGGNQPQHF
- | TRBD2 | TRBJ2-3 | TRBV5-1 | TGCGCCGGACGGGGGGGCGTTCCGGGCAGCACAGATACGCAGTATTTT | CAGRGGVPGSTDTQYF
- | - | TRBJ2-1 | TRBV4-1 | TGCGCCAGCAGCCCGCAAGAGGGACTGGTATACAATGAGCAGTTCTTC | CASSPQEGLVYNEQFF
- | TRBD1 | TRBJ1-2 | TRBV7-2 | TGTGCCAGCAGCTCCATGAAGGGGGCGTCCTACACCTTC | CASSSMKGASYTF
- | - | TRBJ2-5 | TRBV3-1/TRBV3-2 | TGTGCCAGCAGCCAAGATCAGGGTAAAGTAGGAGAGACCCAGTACTTC | CASSQDQGKVGETQYF
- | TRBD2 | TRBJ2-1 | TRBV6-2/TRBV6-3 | TGTGCCAGCAGCCCGCCGGGGGGGGGAGCGGGAGTGCGAAGTGAGCAGTTCTTC | CASSPPGGGAGVRSEQFF
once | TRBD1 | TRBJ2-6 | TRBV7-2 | TGTGCCAGCAGCAGACAGGGGGCTGGCGGGGCCAACGTCCTGACTTTC | CASSRQGAGGANVLTF
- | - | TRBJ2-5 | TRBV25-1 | TGTGCCAGCAGTGAAGGAAGGGGGAGACGGGGAGAGACCCAGTACTTC | CASSEGRGRRGETQYF
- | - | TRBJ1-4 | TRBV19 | TGTGCCAGTAGCGGGATAGCAACTAATGAAAAACTGTTTTTT | CASSGIATNEKLFF
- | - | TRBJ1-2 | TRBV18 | TGTGCCAGCTCACCGTGGAGTGGAGTATTTGGCTACACCTTC | CASSPWSGVFGYTF
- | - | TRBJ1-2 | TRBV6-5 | TGTGCCAGCAGTTACTCGAAAGGAGGGACGGGGGGCTTGGCCTTC | CASSYSKGGTGGLAF
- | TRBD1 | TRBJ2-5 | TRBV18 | TGTGCCAGCTCCCACGGGACAGGGGGCTCAGAGACCCAGTACTTC | CASSHGTGGSETQYF
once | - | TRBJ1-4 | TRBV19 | TGTGCCAGTAGTATCTGGACACAAGAAAAACTGTTTTTT | CASSIWTQEKLFF
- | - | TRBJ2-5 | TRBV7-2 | TGTGCCAGCAGCTTTCGAGGCAGGCGGGGAGAGACCCAGTACTTC | CASSFRGRRGETQYF
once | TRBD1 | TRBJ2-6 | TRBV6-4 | TGTGCCAGCAGTGGACGAGGGGGCGTTGGGGCCAACGTCCTGACTTTC | CASSGRGGVGANVLTF
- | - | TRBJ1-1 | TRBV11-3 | TGTGCCAGCAGCTCACCTACAGGGTACGGGAACACTGAAGCTTTCTTT | CASSSPTGYGNTEAFF
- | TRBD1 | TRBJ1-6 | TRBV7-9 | TGTGCCAGCAATGAGCAGGGGGAACGCTCACCCCTCCACTTT | CASNEQGERSPLHF
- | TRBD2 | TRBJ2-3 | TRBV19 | TGTGCCAGTAGTCCCCGGACTAGCGGGGGGGCCGCAGATACGCAGTATTTT | CASSPRTSGGAADTQYF
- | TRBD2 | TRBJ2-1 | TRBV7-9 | TGTGCCAGCAGCTTAGTTGCGGGGGGTGGAAATGAGCAGTTCTTC | CASSLVAGGGNEQFF
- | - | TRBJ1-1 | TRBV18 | TGTGCCAGCTCACCCGTGGACAGCGAAGGGAACACTGAAGCTTTCTTT | CASSPVDSEGNTEAFF
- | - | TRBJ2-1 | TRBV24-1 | TGTGCCACCAGTGTAGTTGGACAAGGAGACTACAATGAGCAGTTCTTC | CATSVVGQGDYNEQFF
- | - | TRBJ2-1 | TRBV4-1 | TGCGCCAGCAGCCAATACGTGGCGGGACTGAATCGGCGGTTCTTC | CASSQYVAGLNRRFF
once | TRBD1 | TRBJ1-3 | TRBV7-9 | TGTGCCAGCAGAGATACGACAGGGAGCTCTGGAAACACCATATATTTT | CASRDTTGSSGNTIYF
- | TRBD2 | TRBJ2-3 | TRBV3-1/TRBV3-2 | TGTGCCAGCAGCAAAGGACTAGCGGGCACAGATACGCAGTATTTT | CASSKGLAGTDTQYF
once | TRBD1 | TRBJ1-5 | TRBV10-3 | TGTGCCACCGCGGACAGGGAACTGCCCCAGCATTTT | CATADRELPQHF
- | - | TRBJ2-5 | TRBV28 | TGTGCCAGCAGCAAGACGAAGGAGGCCGAGACCCAGTACTTC | CASSKTKEAETQYF
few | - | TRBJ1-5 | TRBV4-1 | TGCGCCAGCAGCCAAGACAGCGGTCAGCCCCAGCATTTT | CASSQDSGQPQHF
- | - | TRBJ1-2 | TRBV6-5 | TGTGCCAGCAGATCGGAGGCTGTTAGGGGCTACACCTTC | CASRSEAVRGYTF
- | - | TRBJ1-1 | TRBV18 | TGTGCCAGTTCAATGGACAGTATCTCTGAAGCTTTCTTT | CASSMDSISEAFF
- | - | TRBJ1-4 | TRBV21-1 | TGTGCCAGCAACGAACCCGGGACAGGATTATCAGGAAATGAAAAACTGTTTTTT | CASNEPGTGLSGNEKLFF
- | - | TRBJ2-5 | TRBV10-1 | TGCGCCAGCAGTGAGTCGAATAGCCTGTTGGGAGAGACCCAGTACTTC | CASSESNSLLGETQYF
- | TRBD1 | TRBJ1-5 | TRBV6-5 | TGTGCCAGCAGAGAGCTGACAGGGTCCGATCAGCCCCAGCATTTT | CASRELTGSDQPQHF
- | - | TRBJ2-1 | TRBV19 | TGTGCCAGTAGTATGGTAGGGGGTGATGAGCAGTTCTTC | CASSMVGGDEQFF
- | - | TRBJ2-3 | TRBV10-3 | TGTGCCACCGCGGGACCCAGCACAGATACGCAGTATTTT | CATAGPSTDTQYF
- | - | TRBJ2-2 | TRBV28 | TGTGCCAGCAGTTTGCACCGTACTGGCGGGGAGCTGTTTTTT | CASSLHRTGGELFF